This paragraph covers one T cell receptor (beta chain) sequence. Antigen specificity is unknown. Some clones are missing from TCRdb's copy, which holds only in-frame ones; the method was immunoSEQ multiplex PCR. The sample carries 2 million to 2.5 million clones, 93% recorded once. All of the donors resided in Nashville, Tennessee, and each was a Caucasian adult. The CDR3 runs to 14 residues. Germline V CDR1 and CDR2: SGDLS, YYNGEE. V was shortened by 1 base and J by 7 bases, with 15 bases between the two germline ends. The source of the sample is a study of shared clonotypes between healthy human individuals. Broader study findings: Shared across a few donors were roughly 4.7% of the naive CD4 clonotypes.

The chain carries TRBV9 and TRBJ2-7; D remains ambiguous. The sequence derives from a young man in good health. Some clones in this sample may be carry-over from other donors' samples. The sample comprised naive CD4+ T cells from PBMCs. Subset noted: CD45RA+ positively selected. In DNA form, the CDR3 reads TGTGCCAGCAGCGTAACGGCCAAGCTAGGGGAGCAGTACTTC. Its translation is CASSVTAKLGEQYF.